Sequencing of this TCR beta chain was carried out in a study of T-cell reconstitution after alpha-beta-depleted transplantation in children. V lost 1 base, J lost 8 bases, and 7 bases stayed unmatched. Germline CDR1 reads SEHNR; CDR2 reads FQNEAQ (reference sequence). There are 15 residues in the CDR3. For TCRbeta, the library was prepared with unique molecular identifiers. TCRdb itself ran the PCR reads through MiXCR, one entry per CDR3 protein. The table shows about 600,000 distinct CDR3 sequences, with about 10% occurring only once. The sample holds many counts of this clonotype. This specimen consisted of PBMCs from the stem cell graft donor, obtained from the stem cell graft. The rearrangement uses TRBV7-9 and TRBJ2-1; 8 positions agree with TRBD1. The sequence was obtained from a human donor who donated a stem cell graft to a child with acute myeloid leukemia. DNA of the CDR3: TGTGCCAGCAGCTTAGTGGCCAGGGGGCAAGATGAGCAGTTCTTC. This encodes CASSLVARGQDEQFF. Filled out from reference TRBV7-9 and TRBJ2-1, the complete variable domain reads DTGVSQNPRHKITKRGQNVTFRCDPISEHNRLYWYRQTLGQGPEFLTYFQNEAQLEKSRLLSDRFSAERPKGSFSTLEIQRTEQGDSAMYLCASSLVARGQDEQFFGPGTRLTVL.